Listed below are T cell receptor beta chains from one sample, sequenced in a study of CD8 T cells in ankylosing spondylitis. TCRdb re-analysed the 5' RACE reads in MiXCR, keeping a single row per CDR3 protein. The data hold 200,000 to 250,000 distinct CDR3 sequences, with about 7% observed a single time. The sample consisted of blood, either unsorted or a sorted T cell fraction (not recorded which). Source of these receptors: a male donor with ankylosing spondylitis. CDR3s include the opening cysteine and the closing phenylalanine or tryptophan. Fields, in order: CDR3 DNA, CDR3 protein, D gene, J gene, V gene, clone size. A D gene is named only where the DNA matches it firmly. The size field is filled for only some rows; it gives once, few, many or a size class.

DNA: TGTGCCAGCAGCCCCCGTCAGTGGTCCAACACTGAAGCTTTCTTT
CDR3: CASSPRQWSNTEAFF
D: -
J: TRBJ1-1
V: TRBV9
size: many

DNA: TGTGCCAGCAGCCCAACCGGGACTAGCGGGAGTGACGAGCAGTACTTC
CDR3: CASSPTGTSGSDEQYF
D: TRBD2
J: TRBJ2-7
V: TRBV7-9
size: -

DNA: TGCGCCAGCAGCCAATGGACTAGCAACACCTACGAGCAGTACTTC
CDR3: CASSQWTSNTYEQYF
D: TRBD2
J: TRBJ2-7
V: TRBV4-3
size: few

DNA: TGTGCCAGCAGAAGCCTCGGGGAGTTAGGGAAAAATGAGCAGTTCTTC
CDR3: CASRSLGELGKNEQFF
D: -
J: TRBJ2-1
V: TRBV6-1
size: few

DNA: TGTGCCAGCAGGCCAACAGGGGGGTACGAGCAGTACTTC
CDR3: CASRPTGGYEQYF
D: TRBD1
J: TRBJ2-7
V: TRBV25-1
size: many

DNA: TGTGCCAGCAGTCACTGGACAGAAGGAAACACCATATATTTT
CDR3: CASSHWTEGNTIYF
D: -
J: TRBJ1-3
V: TRBV6-5
size: many

DNA: TGTGCCAGCAGTTACAGAGGGAAAATGAACGAGCAGTACTTC
CDR3: CASSYRGKMNEQYF
D: -
J: TRBJ2-7
V: TRBV6-5
size: many

DNA: TGTGCCAGCAGGGCCCAGCGGTCGTCAGTCAATGAGCAGTTCTTC
CDR3: CASRAQRSSVNEQFF
D: -
J: TRBJ2-1
V: TRBV7-8
size: many

DNA: TGTGCCAGCAGTTACTCTCCCCCGGGGATCTATGGCTACACCTTC
CDR3: CASSYSPPGIYGYTF
D: -
J: TRBJ1-2
V: TRBV6-5
size: many

DNA: TGCGCCAGCAGGTGGACTAGCGGGAGTAGAACTGAGCAGTTCTTC
CDR3: CASRWTSGSRTEQFF
D: TRBD2
J: TRBJ2-1
V: TRBV4-3
size: many

DNA: TGTGCCAGCACGCGGACGGGCCGCAATGAAAAACTGTTTTTT
CDR3: CASTRTGRNEKLFF
D: -
J: TRBJ1-4
V: TRBV7-2
size: many

DNA: TGTGCCAGCAGTTTAGGGGAGACTAGCGGGAACGATGAGCAGTTCTTC
CDR3: CASSLGETSGNDEQFF
D: TRBD2
J: TRBJ2-1
V: TRBV12-3/TRBV12-4
size: few

DNA: TGTGCCAGCAGGCCCTCCTTGGGACTTCCCTCAGAGCAGTACTTC
CDR3: CASRPSLGLPSEQYF
D: -
J: TRBJ2-7
V: TRBV12-3/TRBV12-4
size: few

DNA: TGTGCCAGCAGTTACTCGACGGGGACAGGGGACGGCTACACCTTC
CDR3: CASSYSTGTGDGYTF
D: TRBD1
J: TRBJ1-2
V: TRBV6-5
size: many

DNA: TGTGCCAGCAGCGCGGCCTCCGGGACTAGCCCAAATGAGCAGTTCTTC
CDR3: CASSAASGTSPNEQFF
D: TRBD2
J: TRBJ2-1
V: TRBV11-2
size: many

DNA: TGTGCCAGCATCCCGTTCCCTGGGGCCAACGTCCTGACTTTC
CDR3: CASIPFPGANVLTF
D: -
J: TRBJ2-6
V: TRBV7-2
size: many

DNA: TGTGCCAGCAGCTTAGCGATGCTAGCGGGCACAGATACGCAGTATTTT
CDR3: CASSLAMLAGTDTQYF
D: TRBD2
J: TRBJ2-3
V: TRBV7-2
size: few

DNA: TGCAGCGGCAAAGGGACAGGGCAGAACAATGAGCAGTTCTTC
CDR3: CSGKGTGQNNEQFF
D: TRBD1
J: TRBJ2-1
V: TRBV29-1
size: many

DNA: TGTGCCAGCACCGACCAAGAGACCCAGTACTTC
CDR3: CASTDQETQYF
D: -
J: TRBJ2-5
V: TRBV7-9
size: few

DNA: TGTGCCAGCAGCCCCCTGGCCTATGAGACCCAGTACTTC
CDR3: CASSPLAYETQYF
D: -
J: TRBJ2-5
V: TRBV7-2
size: many

DNA: TGTGCCTGGAGTATTAATCAATACCTCTATGGCTACACCTTC
CDR3: CAWSINQYLYGYTF
D: -
J: TRBJ1-2
V: TRBV30
size: few

DNA: TGTGCCAGCAGCTTATCCGGATTGGGGGAAAAACTGTTTTTT
CDR3: CASSLSGLGEKLFF
D: -
J: TRBJ1-4
V: TRBV7-6
size: many

DNA: TGTGCCAGCAGTGAAAGGGTGGGCAATGAGCAGTTCTTC
CDR3: CASSERVGNEQFF
D: -
J: TRBJ2-1
V: TRBV6-1
size: many

DNA: TGTGCTAGCAGTTATAAACTAGCCTCCTACAATGAGCAGTTCTTC
CDR3: CASSYKLASYNEQFF
D: -
J: TRBJ2-1
V: TRBV7-7
size: -

DNA: TGTGCCAGCAAATGGGGGACACAACTTAACACCGGGGAGCTGTTTTTT
CDR3: CASKWGTQLNTGELFF
D: -
J: TRBJ2-2
V: TRBV6-1
size: many

DNA: TGTGCCAGCAGTATCGACAGGGATTATGGCTACACCTTC
CDR3: CASSIDRDYGYTF
D: TRBD1
J: TRBJ1-2
V: TRBV11-2
size: -

DNA: TGCGCCAGCAGCCTGGGGAGCTCCGATGAGCAGTTCTTC
CDR3: CASSLGSSDEQFF
D: -
J: TRBJ2-1
V: TRBV4-3
size: many

DNA: TGCAGCGTCCATATCGCTAACTATGGCTACACCTTC
CDR3: CSVHIANYGYTF
D: -
J: TRBJ1-2
V: TRBV29-1
size: many

DNA: TGTGCCAGCAGCTTAGCCGGGCCGTTGGGGTACGAGCAGTACTTC
CDR3: CASSLAGPLGYEQYF
D: -
J: TRBJ2-7
V: TRBV7-8
size: many

DNA: TGTGCCAGCATCTCAGGGGTAGTCGGGGAGCTGTTTTTT
CDR3: CASISGVVGELFF
D: -
J: TRBJ2-2
V: TRBV7-2
size: many

DNA: TGTGCCTGGAGTGGGGGTGGGGCCTACAATGAGCAGTTCTTC
CDR3: CAWSGGGAYNEQFF
D: -
J: TRBJ2-1
V: TRBV30
size: many

DNA: TGCAGTGCTAGAGAGAGCTTGAACACTGAAGCTTTCTTT
CDR3: CSARESLNTEAFF
D: -
J: TRBJ1-1
V: TRBV20-1
size: few

DNA: TGTGCCAGCAGCTTAGCACGGTACTTCTCTGGGGCCAACGTCCTGACTTTC
CDR3: CASSLARYFSGANVLTF
D: -
J: TRBJ2-6
V: TRBV7-2
size: few

DNA: TGTGCCAGCAGCCCTCTTAGCGGGGCCTACGAGCAGTACTTC
CDR3: CASSPLSGAYEQYF
D: TRBD2
J: TRBJ2-7
V: TRBV7-8
size: many

DNA: TGTGCCAGCAGCTTAGGCGGGGGGGCAGGGAATGAGCAGTTCTTC
CDR3: CASSLGGGAGNEQFF
D: TRBD2
J: TRBJ2-1
V: TRBV11-2
size: few

DNA: TGTGCCAGCAGTTTCGAACTAGCGGGAGGTAATGAGCAGTTCTTC
CDR3: CASSFELAGGNEQFF
D: TRBD2
J: TRBJ2-1
V: TRBV6-2/TRBV6-3
size: many

DNA: TGTGCCAGCAGTTTTGCAGGGAGGCAGCCCCAGCATTTT
CDR3: CASSFAGRQPQHF
D: -
J: TRBJ1-5
V: TRBV12-3/TRBV12-4
size: many

DNA: TGCGCCAGCAGCCAAAGGTATGGGGGTAACACTGAAGCTTTCTTT
CDR3: CASSQRYGGNTEAFF
D: -
J: TRBJ1-1
V: TRBV4-3
size: many

DNA: TGCAGTGCCATTAGAGTAAACTCCTACGAGCAGTACTTC
CDR3: CSAIRVNSYEQYF
D: -
J: TRBJ2-7
V: TRBV20-1
size: few

DNA: TGTGCCAGCAGTGAAGCGATAATAGCGGGAGGCTCCTACGAGCAGTACTTC
CDR3: CASSEAIIAGGSYEQYF
D: TRBD2
J: TRBJ2-7
V: TRBV2
size: many

DNA: TGTGCCACCAGCACAGACGACAGTTTCCAAGAGACCCAGTACTTC
CDR3: CATSTDDSFQETQYF
D: -
J: TRBJ2-5
V: TRBV15
size: -

DNA: TGTGCCAGCAGCCCCCGACTAGCGGGGATAGAGCAGTACTTC
CDR3: CASSPRLAGIEQYF
D: TRBD2
J: TRBJ2-7
V: TRBV7-8
size: -

DNA: TGCAGTGCTGCCCTGGGGTTGAATGAGCAGTTCTTC
CDR3: CSAALGLNEQFF
D: -
J: TRBJ2-1
V: TRBV20-1
size: many

DNA: TGCAGTGCTAGAGATGTGGACAGGGATCCAGATACGCAGTATTTT
CDR3: CSARDVDRDPDTQYF
D: TRBD1
J: TRBJ2-3
V: TRBV20-1
size: -

DNA: TGTGCCAGCAGCCCCACGGGGCTAGCGGGCTACAATGAGCAGTTCTTC
CDR3: CASSPTGLAGYNEQFF
D: TRBD2
J: TRBJ2-1
V: TRBV6-2/TRBV6-3
size: few

DNA: TGCGCCAGCAGACCCGGTTGGGTAAGCACAGATACGCAGTATTTT
CDR3: CASRPGWVSTDTQYF
D: -
J: TRBJ2-3
V: TRBV5-1
size: -

DNA: TGTGCCAGCAGTTTATTTTGGGGACGGGACACAGATACGCAGTATTTT
CDR3: CASSLFWGRDTDTQYF
D: -
J: TRBJ2-3
V: TRBV27
size: many

DNA: TGTGCCAGCAGTTTGGGACTAGCGGGGAGGGAGACCCAGTACTTC
CDR3: CASSLGLAGRETQYF
D: TRBD2
J: TRBJ2-5
V: TRBV28
size: many

DNA: TGTGCCAGCAGCCTCGACCCCTATGCGCACAATGAGCAGTTCTTC
CDR3: CASSLDPYAHNEQFF
D: -
J: TRBJ2-1
V: TRBV14
size: -